This TCR beta chain was recovered during a study of CD8 T cells in ankylosing spondylitis. The study, taken as a whole, reports: The clones that were linked to disease were reported to be significantly enriched in matched synovial fluid samples from ankylosing spondylitis patients. A TCR beta motif of eight highly homologous variants appeared characteristic of ankylosing spondylitis blood.

MiXCR, applied by TCRdb to the 5' RACE reads, yields one record per CDR3 protein. The table has about 540,000 distinct CDR3 sequences, 10% to 15% seen once. A few counts support this clonotype. Its cognate antigen is unknown. The source is a male donor with ankylosing spondylitis. The sample consisted of blood, either unsorted or a sorted T cell fraction (not recorded which).

The CDR3 spells CSAQGAGMRETQYF. The CDR3 DNA follows: TGCAGTGCCCAGGGTGCGGGAATGAGAGAGACCCAGTACTTC. This chain uses TRBV20-1 with TRBJ2-5; D might be TRBD2 (6 bases). From germline, CDR1 is DFQATT and CDR2 SNEGSKA (reference sequence). The CDR3 runs to 14 residues. The ends were cut back, 6 bases at V and 4 bases at J, with 18 bases in the middle.